These 32 T cell receptor beta chains share one sample of origin, sequenced in a study of cytomegalovirus exposure and HLA in healthy donors (dated by TCRdb to 2017 to 2019). The library was generated by the immunoSEQ multiplex PCR assay. For the multiplex PCR, a mixture combining 60 forward primers for TCR Vbeta segments and 13 reverse primers for TCR Jbeta segments was used. TCRdb holds this immuneACCESS table with in-frame rearrangements only. Some clones are missing; in checked studies, unresolved V genes explain under half, and the rest has no known cause. In this sample the table shows around 150,000 clones, 68% of which occur a single time. Together, the top ten hold about 2.9% of the sample. Sequences were obtained from PBMCs. The receptors originated from a woman in her thirties or forties in good health and CMV-seropositive.

This rearrangement joins TRBV19 to TRBJ1-2, with D uncertain. Trimming left V 3 bases short and J 3 bases short, with 11 bases between. Germline assignment: CDR1 LNHDA and CDR2 SQIVND (reference sequence). This CDR3 has 14 residues. Here the CDR3 DNA reads TGTGCCAGTAGTATGAATGGAGTAGACTATGGCTACACCTTC. Translating gives CASSMNGVDYGYTF.

J is TRBJ1-2 and V is TRBV6-5, with no clear D. This CDR3 comprises 14 residues. V was trimmed by 0 bases and J by 5 bases, leaving 10 bases between them. CDR1 MNHEY and CDR2 SVGAGI come from the germline V gene. In nucleotides, the CDR3 is TGTGCCAGCAGTTACTCGAATTCGAGATATGGCTACACCTTC. It yields the protein CASSYSNSRYGYTF.

CDR3 nucleotides: TGCAGCGCCCACCTAAATGAAGCTTTCTTT. Its protein product is CSAHLNEAFF. The V gene is TRBV29-1, the J gene TRBJ1-1; no firm D call. The germline V gene encodes CDR1 SQVTM and CDR2 ANQGSEA. The CDR3 covers 10 residues. V lost 7 bases and J lost 7, with 10 bases in between.

This clone was recorded only once. V gene TRBV4-2 combines with J gene TRBJ2-7; the match to TRBD1 covers 9 bases. This CDR3 comprises 14 residues. Germline assignment: CDR1 LGHNA and CDR2 YNFKEQ. Trimming cost V 2 bases and J 3 bases; bases outside gene matches: 2. CDR3 nucleotide sequence: TGTGCCAGCAGCCAAACGGACAGGGGCTACGAGCAGTACTTC. It codes for CASSQTDRGYEQYF.

The CDR3 DNA follows: TGTGCCAGTCAGGCGTTCTCCTACAATGAGCAGTTCTTC. Amino acid sequence: CASQAFSYNEQFF. The chain recombines TRBV13 with TRBJ2-1, with unresolved D. CDR1 and CDR2 (germline): PRHDT, FYEKMQ (reference sequence). Between the trimmed V and J ends, which lost 9 bases and 0 bases, there was a span of 9 bases. The CDR3 is made up of 13 amino acids.

This sequence joins TRBV9 and TRBJ1-2, with D hard to call. CDR1 is SGDLS, CDR2 YYNGEE, per germline. This CDR3 is built from 16 residues. Trimming stripped 4 bases from V and 4 bases from J, with 20 bases between. As DNA, the CDR3 is TGTGCCAGCAGCTCGACTACGAATGGGTTCGGCTATGGCTACACCTTC. The encoded protein is CASSSTTNGFGYGYTF.

This chain uses TRBV7-2 with TRBJ1-2; D perhaps matches TRBD1 (6 bases). Germline CDR1 SGHTA, CDR2 FQGNSA. Trimming removed 1 base at V and 8 bases at J, with 8 bases between. CDR3 size: 12 residues. CDR3: CASSLDRAGYTF. CDR3 nucleotides: TGTGCCAGCAGCTTAGACAGGGCCGGCTACACCTTC.

This clone was observed a handful of times. The chain links TRBV2 to TRBJ2-5; the match to TRBD2 covers 13 bases. The V gene's germline CDR1 is SNHLY and CDR2 FYNNEI. CDR3 length: 13 residues. The V segment lost 10 bases and the J segment 5 bases; nucleotides outside the gene matches: 4. The CDR3 DNA reads as TGTGCCAACCAGGGACTAGCGGGGGAGACCCAGTACTTC. Protein: CANQGLAGETQYF.

This chain joins TRBV2 and TRBJ1-1, with D possibly TRBD1 on 5 matching bases. Trimming removed 9 bases from V and 4 bases from J, with 12 bases in between. Germline CDR1 reads SNHLY; CDR2 reads FYNNEI. This CDR3 contains 12 residues. In nucleotides, the CDR3 is TGTGCCAGGTACGGCGGGGGCACTGAAGCTTTCTTT. It translates to CARYGGGTEAFF. The full variable domain, with the rest looked up from reference TRBV2 and TRBJ1-1, is EPEVTQTPSHQVTQMGQEVILRCVPISNHLYFYWYRQILGQKVEFLVSFYNNEISEKSEIFDDQFSVERPDGSNFTLKIRSTKLEDSAMYFCARYGGGTEAFFGQGTRLTVV.

In its sample, this clone was seen a few times. The V call is TRBV19, the J call TRBJ2-5, with 8 positions matching TRBD1. Germline V lookup: CDR1 LNHDA, CDR2 SQIVND (reference sequence). The V gene end was trimmed by 3 bases and the J gene end by 5 bases; junction bases not matched to a gene: 2. CDR3 size: 13 residues. CDR3 coding DNA: TGTGCCAGTAGTATTCGACAGGGGGAGACCCAGTACTTC. It is translated as CASSIRQGETQYF.

This clone was recorded only once. Its ends do not fully match the called genes, so a read error is possible. This sequence joins TRBV7-9 and TRBJ2-2, with TRBD1 matching over 8 bases. Germline V gene data show CDR1 as SEHNR and CDR2 as FQNEAQ (reference sequence). The CDR3 is 17 amino acids. In DNA form, the CDR3 reads TGTTCCAGCCTTAGGGCAGGGGGCAATCCGAACACCGGGGAGCTGTTTTTT. It codes for CSSLRAGGNPNTGELFF.

The chain carries TRBV6-5 and TRBJ2-3, with 8 bases identical to TRBD2. Germline V gene sequence: CDR1 MNHEY, CDR2 SVGAGI. This CDR3 has 15 amino acids. With V trimmed by 2 bases and J by 2 bases, 3 bases remained unmatched. The DNA for the CDR3 is TGTGCCAGCAGTTACGCTAGCGGGCACACAGATACGCAGTATTTT. This sequence encodes CASSYASGHTDTQYF.

The gene calls are TRBV10-3 and TRBJ1-2; 8 positions match TRBD1. Germline trimming cut 6 bases from V and 8 bases from J; bases unmatched to any gene: 8. The CDR3 loop spans 13 amino acids. Germline CDR1 ENHRY, CDR2 SYGVKD. The CDR3, as DNA: TGTGCCATCAGATTGGACAGGGCGTTCGGCTACACCTTC. This codes for CAIRLDRAFGYTF.

The gene calls are TRBV7-6 and TRBJ2-5; 8 nucleotides agree with TRBD1. The CDR3 totals 13 residues. V lost 5 bases, J lost 2 bases, and 1 base stayed unmatched. The V gene's germline CDR1 is SGHVS and CDR2 FNYEAQ. The CDR3 coding sequence is TGTGCCAGCAGCCGGGACAGGCAAGAGACCCAGTACTTC. It yields the protein CASSRDRQETQYF.

This clone was seen only a few times. V and J are TRBV7-2 and TRBJ1-4; TRBD1 agrees at 12 bases. The CDR3 extends over 17 amino acids. The V and J ends lost 1 base and 8 bases, in that order; junction bases with no gene match: 8. The germline V gene has CDR1 SGHTA and CDR2 FQGNSA. CDR3 nucleotide sequence: TGTGCCAGCAGCTTAGGCGGGACAGGGGGCGGAAAGGAAAAACTGTTTTTT. It codes for CASSLGGTGGGKEKLFF.

The V call is TRBV9, the J call TRBJ2-1; 9 bases agree with TRBD2. The CDR3 is 14 amino acids. J gave up 9 bases and V 4 bases, and 8 bases lay outside the gene matches. The V gene's germline CDR1 is SGDLS and CDR2 YYNGEE. In nucleotides, the CDR3 is TGTGCCAGCAGCCCAGCGGGGGGTGGTGGTGAGCAGTTCTTC. Translating it yields CASSPAGGGGEQFF. Based on the CDR3 plus reference TRBV9 and TRBJ2-1, the full variable domain is DSGVTQTPKHLITATGQRVTLRCSPRSGDLSVYWYQQSLDQGLQFLIQYYNGEERAKGNILERFSAQQFPDLHSELNLSSLELGDSALYFCASSPAGGGGEQFFGPGTRLTVL.

V gene TRBV6-6 combines with J gene TRBJ2-1; TRBD1 aligns across 8 bases. V was clipped by 4 bases and J by 3 bases; unmatched bases: 8. The CDR3 runs 16 residues. Germline V gene sequence: CDR1 MNHNY, CDR2 SVGAGI (reference sequence). Written as DNA, the CDR3 is TGTGCCAGCAGTTCGGAAGACAGGGGAGGCTACAATGAGCAGTTCTTC. This sequence encodes CASSSEDRGGYNEQFF.

V is TRBV10-3 and J is TRBJ2-7; 9 bases match TRBD1. The trim removed 7 bases at V and 4 bases at J, leaving 5 bases unmatched. Germline lookup yields CDR1 ENHRY and CDR2 SYGVKD. The CDR3 consists of 13 residues. Here the CDR3 reads CAIKQGAIYEQYF. DNA for the CDR3: TGTGCCATCAAACAGGGGGCCATTTACGAGCAGTACTTC.

The chain is built from TRBV5-6 and TRBJ2-3; 9 nucleotides line up with TRBD1. CDR1 SGHDT and CDR2 YYEEEE come from the germline V gene. V shed 2 bases and J 1 base; nucleotides not matched to a gene: 2. This CDR3 is 15 amino acids long. As DNA, the CDR3 is TGTGCCAGCAGCTTACAGGGGGCTGGCACAGATACGCAGTATTTT. As protein: CASSLQGAGTDTQYF.

Only a few counts were recorded for this clone. The chain is built from TRBV7-2 and TRBJ1-5; 9 bases align to TRBD1. CDR1 and CDR2 from the germline V gene are SGHTA and FQGNSA. Trimming took 0 bases from V and 4 from J; bases not matched to a gene: 1. CDR3 length: 15 amino acids. The CDR3 reads CASSLAGTGNQPQHF. The CDR3 coding sequence is TGTGCCAGCAGCTTAGCTGGGACAGGGAATCAGCCCCAGCATTTT.

The V call is TRBV5-1, the J call TRBJ2-2, with 11 bases that match TRBD2. The CDR3 is made up of 17 amino acids. Trimming took 5 bases from V and 4 from J; bases not matched to a gene: 10. The germline gives CDR1 SGHRS, CDR2 YFSETQ. In DNA form, the CDR3 reads TGCGCCAGCAGTAGTACAATTAGCGGGAGGGCCACCGGGGAGCTGTTTTTT. Its translation is CASSSTISGRATGELFF.

The V gene is TRBV5-1, the J gene TRBJ2-3; perhaps TRBD2 as D (6 bases). The CDR3 runs to 15 residues. V was pared by 0 bases and J by 0 bases, with 8 bases between. Per germline, CDR1 SGHRS and CDR2 YFSETQ. CDR3 sequence (DNA): TGCGCCAGCAGCTTGGACGGGACTAGCACAGATACGCAGTATTTT. Amino acids: CASSLDGTSTDTQYF. Looking up the rest from reference TRBV5-1 and TRBJ2-3 gives the full variable domain: KAGVTQTPRYLIKTRGQQVTLSCSPISGHRSVSWYQQTPGQGLQFLFEYFSETQRNKGNFPGRFSGRQFSNSRSEMNVSTLELGDSALYLCASSLDGTSTDTQYFGPGTRLTVL.

The chain combines TRBV6-5 with TRBJ1-1; 7 bases align to TRBD1. Germline-derived CDR1 and CDR2 are MNHEY and SVGAGI. The CDR3 is made up of 16 amino acids. V dropped 0 bases and J dropped 4; count of bases not matched to a gene: 8. As DNA, the CDR3 is TGTGCCAGCAGTTACTCGACAGGGTTTAGTAGCACTGAAGCTTTCTTT. Translation: CASSYSTGFSSTEAFF.

The CDR3 nucleotides are TGTGCCAGCAGCCTCACAGATACGCAGTATTTT. Its translation: CASSLTDTQYF. The chain carries TRBV7-2 and TRBJ2-3; no definite D call. The CDR3 spans 11 residues. V gave up 5 bases and J gave up 2 bases, with 2 bases separating them. CDR1 and CDR2 from the germline V gene are SGHTA and FQGNSA.

V gene TRBV9 combines with J gene TRBJ2-1; 12 bases are a match to TRBD1. This CDR3 is 16 amino acids long. V lost 2 bases and J lost 7; bases outside the gene matches: 7. Germline V CDR1 and CDR2: SGDLS, YYNGEE. The DNA of the CDR3 is TGTGCCAGCAGCGTGGGACAGGGGGCGAATAGAAATGAGCAGTTCTTC. Translation gives CASSVGQGANRNEQFF.

This rearrangement joins TRBV6-6 to TRBJ2-1; D is possibly TRBD1 (6 bases). This CDR3 contains 15 residues. V was cut by 7 bases and J by 1 base, with 14 bases left in between. Germline V gives CDR1 MNHNY, CDR2 SVGAGI (reference sequence). The DNA of the CDR3 is TGTGCCAGCACCCACGGGACACCTTCCTACAATGAGCAGTTCTTC. It translates to CASTHGTPSYNEQFF.

The chain has TRBV7-8 and TRBJ2-1, with TRBD2 identical over 12 bases. CDR1 SGHVS and CDR2 FQNEAQ come from the germline V gene. V shed 1 base and J 7 bases; nucleotides not matched to a gene: 5. This CDR3 has 16 residues. CDR3 in DNA: TGTGCCAGCAGCTTAGAGCTAGCGGGGGGGCCGAATGAGCAGTTCTTC. Amino acids: CASSLELAGGPNEQFF.

V and J are TRBV7-9 and TRBJ1-2, with 12 bases matching TRBD1. Germline trimming cut 1 base from V and 0 bases from J; bases unmatched to any gene: 0. Germline V lookup: CDR1 SEHNR, CDR2 FQNEAQ (reference sequence). The CDR3 extends over 16 amino acids. The CDR3 region has the DNA TGTGCCAGCAGCTTAGGGGACAGGGGGCCTAACTATGGCTACACCTTC. Encoded protein: CASSLGDRGPNYGYTF.

This clone was seen a handful of times. The rearrangement joins TRBV10-3 to TRBJ2-3; D gene unclear. The CDR3 loop spans 12 amino acids. Deletions cut 10 bases from V and 6 bases from J, with 14 bases between. CDR1 is ENHRY, CDR2 SYGVKD, per germline. DNA of the CDR3: TGTGCCACGGGTCGTGAAGCGGATACGCAGTATTTT. Encoded protein: CATGREADTQYF.

J is TRBJ1-2 and V is TRBV18; 12 bases map to TRBD1. CDR3 length: 16 amino acids. Germline CDR1 and CDR2: KGHSH and LQKENI. V lost 3 bases and J lost 5; bases outside the gene matches: 7. CDR3 loop: CASSPGTGGGPYGYTF. The CDR3 DNA sequence: TGTGCCAGCTCACCCGGGACAGGGGGCGGGCCATATGGCTACACCTTC.

This rearrangement joins TRBV19 to TRBJ2-5; D is possibly TRBD1 (6 bases). The germline V gene encodes CDR1 LNHDA and CDR2 SQIVND (reference sequence). This CDR3 contains 14 residues. V was clipped by 5 bases and J by 4 bases, with 14 bases between them. CDR3 region: CASSFTGTSETQYF. The CDR3 DNA reads as TGTGCCAGTAGTTTCACAGGGACGTCAGAGACCCAGTACTTC.

J is TRBJ2-3 and V is TRBV7-6, with D uncertain. CDR3 size: 14 residues. Germline V gene sequence: CDR1 SGHVS, CDR2 FNYEAQ. V was clipped by 0 bases and J by 3 bases, with 7 bases between them. The CDR3 reads CASSLAVATDTQYF. The DNA of the CDR3 is TGTGCCAGCAGCTTAGCAGTAGCTACAGATACGCAGTATTTT. Full variable domain (outside the CDR3, taken from reference TRBV7-6 and TRBJ2-3): GAGVSQSPRYKVTKRGQDVALRCDPISGHVSLYWYRQALGQGPEFLTYFNYEAQQDKSGLPNDRFSAERPEGSISTLTIQRTEQRDSAMYRCASSLAVATDTQYFGPGTRLTVL.